These T cell receptor beta chains were read from a single sample in a study of blood T cell repertoires in COVID-19. This table comes from immunoSEQ multiplex PCR, and its TCRdb copy is limited to in-frame clones, with some not included. Here the sample spans approximately 260,000 clones, approximately 86% being singletons. The sample was PBMCs or T cells enriched from blood (not recorded which). These receptors came from a woman in her thirties or forties with acute COVID-19. CDR3s include the opening cysteine and the closing phenylalanine or tryptophan. Each record gives: CDR3 protein, V gene, D gene. The D gene is left open where the match is weak.

CASSIWRGSVRNEQFF | TRBV19 | TRBD2
CASSETLAGVGEQYF | TRBV6-1 | TRBD2
CASSSGTVTSQPQHF | TRBV19 | TRBD1
CASSLGTSTDTQYF | TRBV18 | TRBD2
CASSSDRNMREQYF | TRBV5-1 | NA
CASSDGQGSYEQYF | TRBV2 | TRBD1
CASSSPPLAGVTDTQYF | TRBV19 | TRBD2
CASSEFFGQGISGYTF | TRBV6-1 | TRBD1
CASSRLAGGPHEQYF | TRBV6-5 | TRBD2
CASSSPGDVSNEKLFF | TRBV7-9 | NA
CASSPTVDREAGYTF | TRBV4-1 | TRBD1
CASSRTASSYEQYF | TRBV19 | NA
CASSLRTGGNNEQFF | TRBV11-3 | TRBD1
CASSYSNRGTEAFF | TRBV6-5 | TRBD1
CASSPAGGLYGYTF | TRBV5-4 | TRBD1
CASSMGQVNTGELFF | TRBV11-2 | TRBD1
CASISYTGELFF | TRBV25-1 | NA
CAWKGANTEAFF | TRBV30 | TRBD1
CASSADRGSYEQYF | TRBV11-1 | NA
CASSLGGANYEQYF | TRBV11-2 | NA
CASSLAGDRSYEQYF | TRBV5-4 | TRBD1
CASRRLAGEYEQYF | TRBV28 | TRBD2
CASSLYPRLDRQETQYF | TRBV5-1 | NA
CASSVLGSFEQFF | TRBV9 | NA
CASSPGLRFRADTQYF | TRBV11-2 | NA
CASSIYRDPETQYF | TRBV27 | NA
CATSNRGQSYGYTF | TRBV15 | TRBD1
CASSPEPRDYHEQFF | TRBV9 | TRBD2
CASSPPGTGGTYEQYF | TRBV18 | TRBD1
CASSLGRGVETQYF | TRBV6-6 | NA
CASSLVDSDTQYF | TRBV5-1 | NA
CAWSVQGFGANVLTF | TRBV30 | TRBD1
CASNKQGLYNTEAFF | TRBV5-5 | NA
CASQTQGANNEQFF | TRBV13 | TRBD1